Presented here are 12 T cell receptor beta chains from one specimen sequenced in a study of blood T cell repertoires in COVID-19. Generated by immunoSEQ multiplex PCR, the TCRdb table keeps only in-frame clones and is missing some. The table has some 270,000 clones, roughly 89% seen once. Sequenced material: peripheral blood. The receptors derive from a middle-aged woman who had recovered from COVID-19.

V usage is TRBV11-3 and J usage is TRBJ2-2, with D tentatively TRBD1 (5 bases). CDR1 is SGHNT and CDR2 is YENEEA in the germline V gene. V lost 1 base to trimming and J lost 0 bases, with 12 bases between them. CDR3 size: 17 residues. The CDR3 here is CASSLVSGHSNTGELFF. The CDR3 region has the DNA TGTGCCAGCAGCTTAGTGAGTGGACACTCGAACACCGGGGAGCTGTTTTTT.

For the CDR3, the DNA is TGTGCCAGCAGTCTCCGTAATTCACCCCTCCACTTT. Translation gives CASSLRNSPLHF. The V and J genes are TRBV27 and TRBJ1-6; D is unclear. The length of the CDR3 is 12 residues. Deletions cut 5 bases from V and 6 bases from J, with 5 bases between. Germline V gene data show CDR1 as MNHEY and CDR2 as SMNVEV (reference sequence).

In DNA, the CDR3 is TGTGCCAGCTCAGCGGATAGGGGTCGAGAGACCCAGTACTTC. Translated, it gives CASSADRGRETQYF. V is TRBV18 and J is TRBJ2-5; D may be TRBD1 (5 bases). The CDR3 spans 14 residues. The V gene's germline CDR1 is KGHSH and CDR2 LQKENI. The V gene lost 5 bases and the J gene lost 4 bases, with 14 bases spanning the gap.

This rearrangement joins TRBV28 to TRBJ2-2; 7 bases are shared with TRBD1. V was clipped by 6 bases and J by 4 bases; unmatched bases: 8. The germline V gene encodes CDR1 MDHEN and CDR2 SYDVKM. The CDR3 contains 15 residues. This CDR3 reads CASSSDRSFTGELFF. DNA of the CDR3: TGTGCCAGCAGCTCGGACAGGTCCTTCACCGGGGAGCTGTTTTTT.

This chain uses TRBV7-6 with TRBJ2-1; D call uncertain. Per the germline V gene, CDR1 is SGHVS and CDR2 is FNYEAQ. The CDR3 spans 11 residues. Between the trimmed V and J ends, which lost 1 base and 11 bases, there was a span of 6 bases. The CDR3 DNA reads TGTGCCAGCAGCTTAGTAGCCCAGCAGTTCTTC. Encoded protein: CASSLVAQQFF.

V gene TRBV5-1 combines with J gene TRBJ2-7; 8 bases are shared with TRBD1. Germline CDR1 is SGHRS and CDR2 is YFSETQ. V lost 4 bases to trimming and J lost 6 bases; unmatched junction nucleotides: 9. The length of the CDR3 is 14 residues. The CDR3 spells CASSPGQGGGEQYF. DNA for the CDR3: TGCGCCAGCAGCCCTGGACAGGGTGGAGGCGAGCAGTACTTC.

V gene TRBV9 combines with J gene TRBJ2-7, with a tentative D call TRBD2 (6 bases). V lost 4 bases and J lost 3, with 11 bases in between. The germline V gene has CDR1 SGDLS and CDR2 YYNGEE. The CDR3 runs to 13 residues. The CDR3 region has the DNA TGTGCCAGCAGCTATACGGGGGACTACGAGCAGTACTTC. The encoded protein is CASSYTGDYEQYF.

Turning to this clone: This CDR3 is also generated by other DNA sequences in the sample. V usage is TRBV4-1 and J usage is TRBJ1-2; D is uncertain. Germline V gene data show CDR1 as MGHRA and CDR2 as YSYEKL. This CDR3 has 14 amino acids. Trimming shortened V by 0 bases and J by 1 base, and 6 bases separated the two germline ends. CDR3 sequence: CASSQDRGNYGYTF. CDR3 DNA sequence: TGCGCCAGCAGCCAAGATCGGGGTAACTATGGCTACACCTTC.

The chain uses TRBV5-1 and TRBJ2-3, with a tentative D call TRBD2 (5 bases). Germline V gene lookup returns CDR1 SGHRS and CDR2 YFSETQ. There are 14 residues in the CDR3. Between the trimmed V and J ends, which lost 0 bases and 5 bases, there was a span of 10 bases. CDR3 in DNA: TGCGCCAGCAGCTTGGCTACGGCGGGAGATACGCAGTATTTT. Translated: CASSLATAGDTQYF.

For this clone: This sample also contains other DNA sequences that code for the same CDR3. The J gene is TRBJ1-1, the V gene TRBV7-7; D is uncertain. CDR1 is SSHAT, CDR2 FNYEAQ, per germline (reference sequence). Between the trimmed V and J ends, which lost 1 base and 1 base, there was a span of 4 bases. The CDR3 spans 13 residues. In DNA form, the CDR3 reads TGTGCCAGCAGCTTAGAGCAGAACACTGAAGCTTTCTTT. Translating gives CASSLEQNTEAFF.

The chain couples TRBV11-2 to TRBJ2-1; D is possibly TRBD1 (6 bases). This CDR3 contains 15 residues. Looked up from germline, CDR1 is SGHAT and CDR2 is FQNNGV. V was trimmed by 2 bases and J by 0 bases, leaving 8 bases between them. The CDR3 coding sequence is TGTGCCAGCAGCTTAACAGGGATCTCCTACAATGAGCAGTTCTTC. Translated, it gives CASSLTGISYNEQFF.

The chain combines TRBV30 with TRBJ2-1, with D tentatively TRBD2 (5 bases). V shed 0 bases and J shed 7 bases, with 7 bases lying between them. The CDR3 totals 12 residues. Germline V gene sequence: CDR1 GTSNPN, CDR2 SVGIG (reference sequence). Here the CDR3 DNA reads TGTGCCTGGAGTGTATCGGGGAATGAGCAGTTCTTC. It codes for CAWSVSGNEQFF.